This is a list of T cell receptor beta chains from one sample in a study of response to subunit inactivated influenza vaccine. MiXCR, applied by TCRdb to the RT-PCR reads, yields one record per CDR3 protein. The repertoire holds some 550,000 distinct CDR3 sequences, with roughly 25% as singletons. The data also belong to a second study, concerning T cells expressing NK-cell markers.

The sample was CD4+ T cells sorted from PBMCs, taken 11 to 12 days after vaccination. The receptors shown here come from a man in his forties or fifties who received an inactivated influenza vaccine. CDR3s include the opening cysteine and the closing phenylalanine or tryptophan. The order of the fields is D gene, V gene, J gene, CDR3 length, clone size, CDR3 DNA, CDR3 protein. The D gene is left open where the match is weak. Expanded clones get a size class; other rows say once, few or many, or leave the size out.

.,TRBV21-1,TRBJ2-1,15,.,TGTGCCAGCACCTCCTCGGGGGCTGGCTACAATGAGCAGTTCTTC,CASTSSGAGYNEQFF
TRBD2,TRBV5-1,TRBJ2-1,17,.,TGCGCCAGCAGCTCTGCTAGCGGGAGTAGTTCCTACAATGAGCAGTTCTTC,CASSSASGSSSYNEQFF
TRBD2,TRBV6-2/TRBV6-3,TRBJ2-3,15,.,TGTGCCAGCAGTTACCAGGCGGGGGGTCAAGATACGCAGTATTTT,CASSYQAGGQDTQYF
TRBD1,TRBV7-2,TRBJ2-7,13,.,TGTGCCAGCAGCCTCAGACAGGGCGGCGCGCAGTACTTC,CASSLRQGGAQYF
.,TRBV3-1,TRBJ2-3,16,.,TGTGCCAGCAGCCCCACCCGGAGAATCCACACAGATACGCAGTATTTT,CASSPTRRIHTDTQYF
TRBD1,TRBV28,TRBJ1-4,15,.,TGTGCCAGCAGTCCCGGGGGGACAGGCGAAAAACAACTGTTTTTT,CASSPGGTGEKQLFF
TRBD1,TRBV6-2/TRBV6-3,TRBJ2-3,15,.,TGTGCCAGCACCCTACAGGGGGGCAACACAGATACGCAGTATTTT,CASTLQGGNTDTQYF
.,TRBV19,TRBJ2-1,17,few,TGTGCCAGTAGTCTGAGGGAGAGGGGTTCGTCCTACAATGAGCAGTTCTTC,CASSLRERGSSYNEQFF
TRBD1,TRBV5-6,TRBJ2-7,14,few,TGTGCCAGCAGCTCGAACAGGGGGGATTATGTGCAGTACTTC,CASSSNRGDYVQYF
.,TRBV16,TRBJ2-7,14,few,TGTGCCAGCAGCCGCCTGGGCAGCGACTACGAGCAGTACTTC,CASSRLGSDYEQYF
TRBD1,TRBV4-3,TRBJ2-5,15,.,TGCGCCAGCAGCCAAGAGACAGGGTCGCAAGAGACCCAGTACTTC,CASSQETGSQETQYF
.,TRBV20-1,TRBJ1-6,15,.,TGCAGTGCTAGAGGAGGGGGTTCCTATAATTCACCCCTCCACTTT,CSARGGGSYNSPLHF
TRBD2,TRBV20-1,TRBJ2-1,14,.,TGCAGTGCTACACTAGCGGGACTTGGCAATGAGCAGTTCTTC,CSATLAGLGNEQFF
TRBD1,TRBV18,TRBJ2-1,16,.,TGTGCCAGCTCACCAAATAGAGGACAGGGGTCTACAGAGCAGTTCTTC,CASSPNRGQGSTEQFF
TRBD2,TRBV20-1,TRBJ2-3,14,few,TGCAGTGCCCAACTAGCGGGCCGCACAGATACGCAGTATTTT,CSAQLAGRTDTQYF
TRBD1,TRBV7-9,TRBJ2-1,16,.,TGTGCCAGCAGCTTAGGAGGGACAGGGTTGGTCAATGAGCAGTTCTTC,CASSLGGTGLVNEQFF
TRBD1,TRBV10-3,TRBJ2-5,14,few,TGTGCCATCAGTTCGGACAGGGCGGGGGAGACCCAGTACTTC,CAISSDRAGETQYF
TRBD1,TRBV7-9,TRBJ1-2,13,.,TGTGCCAGCAGTCGACAGGGACGGATTGGCTACACCTTC,CASSRQGRIGYTF
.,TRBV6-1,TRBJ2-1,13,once,TGTGCCAGCAGTGAACGGGCACACGATGAGCAGTTCTTC,CASSERAHDEQFF
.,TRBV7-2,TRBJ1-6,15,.,TGTGCCAGCAGCTTAGTCCCAGGGCCGGATTCACCCCTCCACTTT,CASSLVPGPDSPLHF
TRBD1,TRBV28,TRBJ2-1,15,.,TGTGCCAGCGACCCGGCAGGGGGCTCCTACAATGAGCAGTTCTTC,CASDPAGGSYNEQFF
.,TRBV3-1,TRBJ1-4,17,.,TGTGCCAGCAGCCAAGAACTGCTAGTTGCAACTAATGAAAAACTGTTTTTT,CASSQELLVATNEKLFF
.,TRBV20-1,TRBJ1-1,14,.,TGCAGTGCCCCCCGTGGGGGACCGAACACTGAAGCTTTCTTT,CSAPRGGPNTEAFF
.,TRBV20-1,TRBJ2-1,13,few,TGCAGTGCTAGACCGACAGGCTACAATGAGCAGTTCTTC,CSARPTGYNEQFF
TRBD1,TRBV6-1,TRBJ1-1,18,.,TGTGCCAGCAGTCCCCCGGGGACAGGGGGAAGGGAACTAACTGAAGCTTTCTTT,CASSPPGTGGRELTEAFF
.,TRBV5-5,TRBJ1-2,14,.,TGTGCCAGCAGCTCTGGGTTGGGGAACTATGGCTACACCTTC,CASSSGLGNYGYTF
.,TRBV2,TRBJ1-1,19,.,TGTGCCTTCTCCAACACGGGGAGAGTACACAACCTAATGAACACTGAAGCTTTCTTT,CAFSNTGRVHNLMNTEAFF
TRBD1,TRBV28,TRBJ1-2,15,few,TGTGCCAGCAGTTTATCAGACAGGGGGTATGGAGGCTACACCTTC,CASSLSDRGYGGYTF
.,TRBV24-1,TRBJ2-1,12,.,TGTGCCACCAGTGCAAATCACAATGAGCAGTTCTTC,CATSANHNEQFF
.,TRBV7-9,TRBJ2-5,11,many,TGTGCCAGCAGCAATAGGGAGACCCAGTACTTC,CASSNRETQYF
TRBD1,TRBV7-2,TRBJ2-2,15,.,TGTGCCAGCAGGAAATACAGGGGGCGGGCCGGGGAGCTGTTTTTT,CASRKYRGRAGELFF
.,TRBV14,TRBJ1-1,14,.,TGTGCCAGCAGCCAATTGGGCAGGAACACTGAAGCTTTCTTT,CASSQLGRNTEAFF
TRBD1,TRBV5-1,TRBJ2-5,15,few,TGCGCCAGCAGCACTGGACAGGGGGAGCAAGAGACCCAGTACTTC,CASSTGQGEQETQYF
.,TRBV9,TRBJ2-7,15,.,TGTGCCAGCAGCGTAGGGAGTAGGGCCTCCTACGAGCAGTACTTC,CASSVGSRASYEQYF
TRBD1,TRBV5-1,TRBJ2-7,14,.,TGCGCCAGCCGCGACGACAGGGGAACCTACGAGCAGTACTTC,CASRDDRGTYEQYF
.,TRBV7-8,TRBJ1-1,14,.,TGTGCCAGCAGCTTAGGTGCGGCGAACACTGAAGCTTTCTTT,CASSLGAANTEAFF
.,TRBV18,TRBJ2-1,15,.,TGTGCCAGCTCACCACGAGCCAGAACCTACAATGAGCAGTTCTTC,CASSPRARTYNEQFF
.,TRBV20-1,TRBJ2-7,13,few,TGCAGTGCTATAAGACAGGTAGCCTACGAGCAGTACTTC,CSAIRQVAYEQYF
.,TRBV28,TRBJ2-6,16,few,TGTGCCAGCAGAGCTCAGGGTCTCAGATCCGCCAACGTCCTGACTTTC,CASRAQGLRSANVLTF
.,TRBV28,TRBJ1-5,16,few,TGTGCCAGCAGTTTATTAAGGGGTTTAAGCAATCAGCCCCAGCATTTT,CASSLLRGLSNQPQHF
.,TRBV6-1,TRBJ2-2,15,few,TGTGCCAGCAGTGATGCCGGCGGGAAGAAACAGGAGCTGTTTTTT,CASSDAGGKKQELFF
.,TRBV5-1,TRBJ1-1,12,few,TGCGCCAGCAGTTCGACGAACACTGAAGCTTTCTTT,CASSSTNTEAFF
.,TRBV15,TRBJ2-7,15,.,TGTGCCACCAGCAGAGATCAGGCCTCCTCCTACGAGCAGTACTTC,CATSRDQASSYEQYF
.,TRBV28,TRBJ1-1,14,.,TGTGCCAGCAGACAACCACCTCGGGGTACTGAAGCTTTCTTT,CASRQPPRGTEAFF
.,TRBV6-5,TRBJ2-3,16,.,TGTGCCAGCAGTTACGGGGCAGGCCGACGCACAGATACGCAGTATTTT,CASSYGAGRRTDTQYF
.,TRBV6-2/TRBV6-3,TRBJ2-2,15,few,TGTGCCAGCAGGATGGGGCAGATTAAGATCGGGGAGCTGTTTTTT,CASRMGQIKIGELFF
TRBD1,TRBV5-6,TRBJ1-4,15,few,TGTGCCAGCAGCACCTCCGGACAGGGCGGTGAAAAACTGTTTTTT,CASSTSGQGGEKLFF
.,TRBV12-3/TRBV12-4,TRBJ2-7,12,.,TGTGCCAGCAGTTACCAGGGCTACGAGCAGTACTTC,CASSYQGYEQYF
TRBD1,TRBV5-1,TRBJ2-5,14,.,TGCGCCAGCAGCAACCGGACAGGAAAAGAGACCCAGTACTTC,CASSNRTGKETQYF
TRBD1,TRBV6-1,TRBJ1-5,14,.,TGTGCCAGCCGCGGACAGGGAGGCACTCAGCCCCAGCATTTT,CASRGQGGTQPQHF
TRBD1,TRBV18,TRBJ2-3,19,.,TGTGCCAGCTCACCCTCCGGGACAGGGTTATTCATTCGCACAGATACGCAGTATTTT,CASSPSGTGLFIRTDTQYF
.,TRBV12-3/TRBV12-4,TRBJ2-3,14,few,TGTGCCAGCAGCCGTACTAGGTCGTTAGATACGCAGTATTTT,CASSRTRSLDTQYF
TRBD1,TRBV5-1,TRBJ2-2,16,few,TGCGCCAGCAGTCGTGGGACAGGGGGAGGCACCGGGGAGCTGTTTTTT,CASSRGTGGGTGELFF